This passage covers 18 T cell receptor beta chains from one sample sequenced in a study of CD8+ T cells in alopecia areata. Sequencing used cDNA as its template, made by extracting RNA and reverse transcribing it. Clones were sequenced by immunoSEQ multiplex PCR, and TCRdb holds only the in-frame ones, with some missing. The repertoire holds some 130,000 clones, with more than 40% as singletons. Sample: CD8+ T cells sorted from blood, taken at week 0. The source is a human donor with alopecia areata.

The chain couples TRBV13 to TRBJ2-1; D not resolved. V was pared by 5 bases and J by 6 bases, with 5 bases between. The CDR3 covers 11 residues. CDR1 is PRHDT and CDR2 is FYEKMQ in the germline V gene (reference sequence). CDR3 sequence reads: CASSLTNEQFF. CDR3 nucleotides: TGTGCCAGCAGCCTCACCAATGAGCAGTTCTTC.

This chain links TRBV7-9 with TRBJ2-1, with 9 bases matching TRBD1. V gave up 6 bases and J gave up 7 bases; unmatched junction bases: 10. CDR3 size: 15 residues. The V gene's germline CDR1 is SEHNR and CDR2 FQNEAQ (reference sequence). The CDR3 bases are TGTGCCAGCAGTCTACGGACAGGGGTGGCGAATGAGCAGTTCTTC. This sequence encodes CASSLRTGVANEQFF.

The chain uses TRBV29-1 and TRBJ2-7, with a tentative D call TRBD2 (6 bases). Germline V gene lookup returns CDR1 SQVTM and CDR2 ANQGSEA. This CDR3 region has 12 residues. The V end was cut by 0 bases, the J end by 7 bases, with 10 bases between. CDR3 in amino acids: CSVEEGGIEQYF. Written as DNA, the CDR3 is TGCAGCGTTGAAGAAGGAGGGATAGAGCAGTACTTC.

This clone was recorded a few times. The same CDR3 can be traced to other DNA sequences in this sample. V is TRBV7-2 and J is TRBJ2-7; tentatively, D is TRBD1 (6 bases). Germline V gene lookup returns CDR1 SGHTA and CDR2 FQGNSA. Trimming took 6 bases from V and 4 from J, leaving 16 bases between them. The CDR3 has 14 amino acids. Written as DNA, the CDR3 is TGTGCCAGCAGTCTCCCGGGACAAGGGTACGAGCAGTACTTC. Encoded protein: CASSLPGQGYEQYF.

V and J are TRBV2 and TRBJ2-1; D tentatively fits TRBD1 or TRBD2 (6 bases each). With 4 bases removed from V and 1 base from J, the gap between germline ends came to 11 bases. This CDR3 is 15 amino acids long. CDR1 is SNHLY, CDR2 FYNNEI, per germline. The CDR3 reads CASSVGGGSYNEQFF. CDR3 bases: TGTGCCAGCAGTGTTGGAGGGGGGTCCTACAATGAGCAGTTCTTC.

The V call is TRBV9, the J call TRBJ2-5, with D perhaps matching TRBD1 (5 bases). The CDR3 loop spans 13 amino acids. Trimming pared 4 bases from V and 5 bases from J, leaving 12 bases between. Germline assignment: CDR1 SGDLS and CDR2 YYNGEE. The CDR3 sequence is CASSPGSVETQYF. CDR3 DNA: TGTGCCAGCAGCCCAGGGTCTGTTGAGACCCAGTACTTC.

This clone was seen a handful of times. This sequence joins TRBV5-1 and TRBJ2-7; TRBD1 agrees at 8 bases. The junction had 11 bases not matched to a gene; V was cut back by 6 bases and J by 0 bases. The CDR3 has 16 residues. Germline V gene lookup returns CDR1 SGHRS and CDR2 YFSETQ. CDR3 bases: TGCGCCAGCACCCTGGGCAGGACAGGGTTCTCCTACGAGCAGTACTTC. Protein product: CASTLGRTGFSYEQYF.

The V gene is TRBV5-1, the J gene TRBJ2-3; D not resolved. Germline lookup yields CDR1 SGHRS and CDR2 YFSETQ. The CDR3 runs 15 residues. The V and J ends lost 5 bases and 5 bases respectively, with 18 bases between them. Here the CDR3 DNA reads TGCGCCAGCAGTCCCGAGCCCGGCAGTAGAGATACGCAGTATTTT. It is translated as CASSPEPGSRDTQYF.

The chain recombines TRBV30 with TRBJ2-3; possible D gene TRBD2, 6 bases. Per germline, CDR1 GTSNPN and CDR2 SVGIG (reference sequence). Trimming took 2 bases from V and 1 from J, leaving 10 bases between them. The CDR3 length is 14 residues. The chain's CDR3 is CAWSWTIGTDTQYF. The CDR3 region has the DNA TGTGCCTGGAGTTGGACTATTGGCACAGATACGCAGTATTTT.

This clone was seen just once. V is TRBV30 and J is TRBJ2-7, with no clear D. V was clipped by 2 bases and J by 4 bases, with 6 bases between them. CDR1 and CDR2 from the germline V gene are GTSNPN and SVGIG (reference sequence). The CDR3 covers 11 residues. The CDR3 is CAWSPSYEQYF. The CDR3 DNA reads TGTGCCTGGAGTCCCTCTTACGAGCAGTACTTC.

The chain couples TRBV15 to TRBJ1-4; D perhaps matches TRBD1 (5 bases). CDR3 length: 14 amino acids. The V gene's germline CDR1 is LNHNV and CDR2 YYDKDF (reference sequence). V dropped 3 bases and J dropped 7 bases, with 12 bases sitting between them. The CDR3 bases are TGTGCCACCAGCAGGCCCCAGGGCGGTGAAAAACTGTTTTTT. Translation gives CATSRPQGGEKLFF.

V and J are TRBV27 and TRBJ1-6, with D unclear. Trimming cost V 6 bases and J 7 bases, with 16 bases left between them. The CDR3 covers 15 residues. Germline CDR1 and CDR2: MNHEY and SMNVEV (reference sequence). CDR3 amino acids: CASRRLVGTNSPLHF. The CDR3 nucleotides read TGTGCCAGCAGACGCCTTGTGGGAACCAATTCACCCCTCCACTTT.

The V and J genes are TRBV10-3 and TRBJ1-2, with D possibly being TRBD1 (6 bases). CDR1 is ENHRY and CDR2 is SYGVKD in the germline V gene. The CDR3 has 13 amino acids. V gave up 8 bases and J gave up 3 bases, with 13 bases separating them. The DNA for the CDR3 is TGTGCCATCTTGGCAGGGGATGACTATGGCTACACCTTC. Protein product: CAILAGDDYGYTF.

This clone was recorded once. The chain recombines TRBV4-3 with TRBJ2-5; TRBD2 might be the D (5 bases). CDR1 and CDR2 from the germline V gene are LGHNA and YSLEER. Deletions cut 0 bases from V and 7 bases from J, with 18 bases between. CDR3 length: 16 amino acids. In DNA, the CDR3 is TGCGCCAGCAGCCAAGATCAGCGGAGCTTGTTTGCGACCCAGTACTTC. Translating it yields CASSQDQRSLFATQYF.

The genes are TRBV27 and TRBJ2-1; D gene unclear. The V gene's germline CDR1 is MNHEY and CDR2 SMNVEV (reference sequence). V lost 1 base to trimming and J lost 7 bases, with 5 bases between them. CDR3 size: 12 residues. The CDR3 sequence is CASSLLGNEQFF. CDR3 sequence (DNA): TGTGCCAGCAGTTTATTGGGTAATGAGCAGTTCTTC.

This clone was seen only a few times. V usage is TRBV19 and J usage is TRBJ1-1, with D unresolved. The CDR3 runs to 16 residues. V shed 4 bases and J shed 1 base, with 16 bases lying between them. The germline V gene has CDR1 LNHDA and CDR2 SQIVND (reference sequence). CDR3 sequence (DNA): TGTGCCAGTAGTAGTAACCAGGCAATTCGGAACACTGAAGCTTTCTTT. Translation gives CASSSNQAIRNTEAFF.

This chain joins TRBV5-6 and TRBJ2-2, with D unclear. This CDR3 has 14 residues. V shed 0 bases and J shed 1 base, with 4 bases lying between them. The germline CDR1 and CDR2 sequences are SGHDT and YYEEEE. CDR3 region: CASSLGLNTGELFF. DNA of the CDR3: TGTGCCAGCAGCTTGGGCCTGAACACCGGGGAGCTGTTTTTT. Looking up the rest from reference TRBV5-6 and TRBJ2-2 gives the full variable domain: DAGVTQSPTHLIKTRGQQVTLRCSPKSGHDTVSWYQQALGQGPQFIFQYYEEEERQRGNFPDRFSGHQFPNYSSELNVNALLLGDSALYLCASSLGLNTGELFFGEGSRLTVL.

The chain recombines TRBV6-5 with TRBJ1-1, with 10 bases matching TRBD1. The CDR3 covers 14 residues. Trimming took 6 bases from V and 2 from J; bases not matched to a gene: 3. Germline V gives CDR1 MNHEY, CDR2 SVGAGI. The CDR3 nucleotides are TGTGCCAGCAGAGAGACAGGGGGCAACACTGAAGCTTTCTTT. It encodes CASRETGGNTEAFF.